The entry below describes one T cell receptor beta chain. As yet, its antigen is unknown. Germline V gene sequence: CDR1 LNHDA, CDR2 SQIVND (reference sequence). There are 16 residues in the CDR3. Trimming cost V 1 base and J 7 bases; bases outside gene matches: 8. The data were produced by immunoSEQ multiplex PCR, yet TCRdb's version contains in-frame clones alone and is incomplete. Of about 100,000 clones in the sample, roughly 91% were seen once. This record comes from a study of graft-versus-host responses after intestinal transplantation. Study-wide context: Multivisceral, liver-intestinal, or isolated intestinal grafts went to recipients. Anti-thymocyte globulin induction was given to all recipients, followed by tacrolimus and steroids for around three years.

Study observations and caveats: Among recipient marrow samples, GvH clones were found; some appeared first in ileum or blood. Early post-transplant declines in HvG were associated with peak levels of circulating GvH clones.

The input for sequencing was unstimulated CD4+ T cells sorted from spleen or lymph node cells, taken before transplant. The chain joins TRBV19 to TRBJ2-1; 9 bases line up with TRBD1. This receptor was identified in a human donor who was the organ donor for an intestinal transplant. The CDR3 region is CASSIVGGTGYNEQFF. CDR3 coding DNA: TGTGCCAGTAGTATAGTGGGAGGGACAGGGTATAATGAGCAGTTCTTC.